This TCR beta chain came from a study of naive and memory T cell subsets. With 3 bases clipped from V and 5 bases from J, the junction kept 9 bases outside the gene matches. Germline V gene lookup returns CDR1 SNHLY and CDR2 FYNNEI. This CDR3 is 16 amino acids long. This clonotype was observed a handful of times. The beta constant-region primer was an equimolar mix of two oligonucleotides covering TRBC1 and TRBC2. Nested alpha and beta constant-region primers with the SP2 primer drove four PCR rounds on ligated cDNA. TCRdb recomputed calls from the UMI-ligation and nested PCR reads with MiXCR, one row per CDR3 protein. Here the sample spans 32,000 or so distinct CDR3 sequences, roughly 14% being singletons. CD45RA-CD27- cells were effector memory; CD45RA+CD27- cells were EMRA.

The sample comprised effector memory CD4+ T cells from blood. The subset denotes: effector memory, CD45RA- CD27-. The sequence derives from a human donor in good health. The V call is TRBV2, the J call TRBJ2-5; TRBD1 aligns across 10 bases. The CDR3 DNA follows: TGTGCCAGCAGTGAGATCGGACAGGGGGGCGTGGAGACCCAGTACTTC. Its translation: CASSEIGQGGVETQYF. Full variable domain (remainder filled in from reference TRBV2 and TRBJ2-5): EPEVTQTPSHQVTQMGQEVILRCVPISNHLYFYWYRQILGQKVEFLVSFYNNEISEKSEIFDDQFSVERPDGSNFTLKIRSTKLEDSAMYFCASSEIGQGGVETQYFGPGTRLLVL.